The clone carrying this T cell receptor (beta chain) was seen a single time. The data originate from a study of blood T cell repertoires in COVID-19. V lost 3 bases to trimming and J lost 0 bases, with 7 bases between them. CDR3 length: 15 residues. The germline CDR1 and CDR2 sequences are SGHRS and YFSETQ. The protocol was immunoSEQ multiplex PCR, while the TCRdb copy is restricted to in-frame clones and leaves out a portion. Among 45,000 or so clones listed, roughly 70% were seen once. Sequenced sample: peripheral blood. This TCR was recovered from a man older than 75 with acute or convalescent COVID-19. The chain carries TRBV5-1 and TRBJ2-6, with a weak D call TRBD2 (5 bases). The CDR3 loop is CASSSRGSGANVLTF. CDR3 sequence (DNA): TGCGCCAGCAGCTCACGGGGCTCTGGGGCCAACGTCCTGACTTTC.